This note documents a single T cell receptor (beta chain) sequence. Its antigen is not known. This entry comes from a study of shared clonotypes between healthy human individuals. Findings of the study overall: Estimated richness values were generally larger in naive subsets than in memory subsets.

The method was immunoSEQ multiplex PCR; TCRdb's version includes in-frame clones alone and lacks a portion of them. There are about 980,000 clones in the sample; approximately 80% occur only once, and roughly 1.5% lies in the top ten. CDR1 is SGHAT, CDR2 FQNNGV, per germline. V lost 5 bases and J lost 0; bases outside the gene matches: 12. This CDR3 region has 18 residues. The TCR was taken from a man aged 18 to 29 in good health. The sample was memory CD4+ T cells sorted from blood. Sample subset: CD45RA-negative fraction. The chain carries TRBV11-2 and TRBJ2-4, with 8 bases lining up with TRBD1. Here the CDR3 DNA reads TGTGCCAGCAGCCTAGGGACAGGCCAGACGATAGCCAAAAACATTCAGTACTTC. It encodes CASSLGTGQTIAKNIQYF.